The 29 T cell receptor beta chains given below trace back to one sample, sequenced in a study of PD-1 blockade in classical Hodgkin lymphoma (dated by TCRdb to the early 2020s). The library was obtained by the immunoSEQ multiplex PCR assay. The immuneACCESS repertoire file appears here via TCRdb, limited to in-frame rearrangements. These files lack a portion of the clones; in checked studies, under half of the deficit traces to unresolved V genes, and the cause of the others is not known. In all, the sample holds around 13,000 clones, and 92% of those were seen once. 20% to 25% of the sample is in the top ten clones. The time point label on this specimen signifies: cycle 1 day 1 (C1D1), immediately before nivolumab initiation. Every trial patient had relapsed following autologous stem cell transplantation, and prior brentuximab vedotin exposure was what differed among cohorts A, B and C. This sample comprised peripheral blood mononuclear cells (PBMCs), obtained at baseline. All receptors come from a human donor with classical Hodgkin lymphoma.

CDR3 sequence: CASSSRNFPYEQYF. The CDR3 DNA reads TGTGCCAGCAGCTCGAGAAACTTTCCCTACGAGCAGTACTTC. The V gene is TRBV7-8, the J gene TRBJ2-7; D unclear. The CDR3 is 14 residues long. V lost 4 bases to trimming and J lost 2 bases, with 12 bases between them. The germline gives CDR1 SGHVS, CDR2 FQNEAQ.

V is TRBV10-2 and J is TRBJ2-7, with 11 bases matching TRBD2. CDR3 size: 14 residues. Trimming took 9 bases from V and 4 from J; bases not matched to a gene: 8. Germline CDR1 is WSHSY and CDR2 is SAAADI. CDR3 sequence reads: CASRPGLAVYEQYF. The DNA of the CDR3 is TGCGCCAGTCGGCCGGGACTAGCGGTTTACGAGCAGTACTTC.

The chain employs TRBV11-3 and TRBJ2-3; 13 bases fit TRBD2. The CDR3 extends over 18 amino acids. Germline CDR1 reads SGHNT; CDR2 reads YENEEA. J lost 4 bases, V lost 5 bases, and 12 bases had no gene match. The CDR3 here is CASSPLIRLAGGADTQYF. The CDR3 nucleotides are TGTGCCAGCAGCCCACTGATAAGACTAGCGGGAGGCGCAGATACGCAGTATTTT.

This clone was detected a few times. The chain's CDR3 is CASSTGVGRTQYF. In nucleotides, the CDR3 is TGTGCCAGCAGTACAGGGGTGGGGAGAACGCAGTATTTT. The gene calls are TRBV6-4 and TRBJ2-3; 7 positions agree with TRBD1. J gave up 9 bases and V 5 bases, and 8 bases lay outside the gene matches. CDR3 length: 13 amino acids. In germline, CDR1 is MRHNA, CDR2 SNTAGT.

The chain carries TRBV11-2 and TRBJ2-2; possible D gene TRBD2, 5 bases. The ends were cut back, 1 base at V and 7 bases at J, with 7 bases in the middle. The CDR3 is 13 residues long. The germline V gene has CDR1 SGHAT and CDR2 FQNNGV. The CDR3 sequence is CASSLAGFGELFF. The CDR3 DNA reads TGTGCCAGCAGCTTAGCGGGGTTCGGGGAGCTGTTTTTT.

The chain employs TRBV18 and TRBJ1-1; 8 bases agree with TRBD1. Germline lookup yields CDR1 KGHSH and CDR2 LQKENI. Trimming removed 2 bases from V and 1 base from J; junction bases left unmatched: 0. There are 14 residues in the CDR3. The CDR3: CASSPGTGNTEAFF. The CDR3 nucleotides are TGTGCCAGCTCACCAGGGACAGGGAACACTGAAGCTTTCTTT.

The rearrangement uses TRBV28 and TRBJ2-4; the D gene is possibly TRBD1 (6 bases). The V and J ends lost 6 bases and 4 bases respectively, with 16 bases between them. Germline-derived CDR1 and CDR2 are MDHEN and SYDVKM. There are 15 residues in the CDR3. For the CDR3, the DNA is TGTGCCAGCAGCCCTACTACGGACAGTAAAAACATTCAGTACTTC. Translating gives CASSPTTDSKNIQYF.

The CDR3 spells CASSDHRSYEQYF. CDR3 nucleotides: TGTGCCAGCAGTGATCACAGGAGCTACGAGCAGTACTTC. The chain recombines TRBV6-5 with TRBJ2-7; D possibly corresponds to TRBD1 (5 bases). Germline assignment: CDR1 MNHEY and CDR2 SVGAGI. The CDR3 loop spans 13 amino acids. The V and J ends lost 5 bases and 3 bases respectively, with 11 bases between them.

The gene calls are TRBV5-1 and TRBJ2-5, with 14 bases aligning to TRBD2. In germline, CDR1 is SGHRS, CDR2 YFSETQ. The V and J ends lost 4 bases and 4 bases, in that order; junction bases with no gene match: 3. The CDR3 has 15 residues. The CDR3 sequence is CASSTGTSGRETQYF. The CDR3 DNA is TGCGCCAGCAGCACAGGGACTAGCGGGAGAGAGACCCAGTACTTC. Full variable domain (rest looked up from reference TRBV5-1 and TRBJ2-5): KAGVTQTPRYLIKTRGQQVTLSCSPISGHRSVSWYQQTPGQGLQFLFEYFSETQRNKGNFPGRFSGRQFSNSRSEMNVSTLELGDSALYLCASSTGTSGRETQYFGPGTRLLVL.

This clone appeared once. This chain connects TRBV30 to TRBJ2-5, with D possibly being TRBD2 (6 bases). The CDR3 covers 13 residues. In germline, CDR1 is GTSNPN, CDR2 SVGIG (reference sequence). The germline V and J ends were trimmed by 3 bases and 7 bases, with 15 bases remaining between them. CDR3 in amino acids: CAWREEGWGTQYF. The CDR3 coding sequence is TGTGCCTGGAGGGAGGAGGGGTGGGGGACCCAGTACTTC.

This sequence joins TRBV4-2 and TRBJ2-2; the D gene is possibly TRBD1 (7 bases). Germline values: CDR1 LGHNA, CDR2 YNFKEQ. The CDR3 runs to 18 residues. Trimming took off 4 bases at V and 4 bases at J, with 22 bases between the two ends. CDR3 bases: TGTGCCAGCAGCCGCCCCAACGTCAGGGGGGCAGGCACCGGGGAGCTGTTTTTT. Amino acid sequence: CASSRPNVRGAGTGELFF.

The chain links TRBV7-8 to TRBJ2-7, with 7 bases matching TRBD1. This CDR3 is built from 14 residues. The trim removed 9 bases at V and 2 bases at J, leaving 10 bases unmatched. Per the germline V gene, CDR1 is SGHVS and CDR2 is FQNEAQ. CDR3 protein: CASASGQRPYEQYF. Here the CDR3 DNA reads TGTGCCAGTGCGTCGGGACAGAGACCCTACGAGCAGTACTTC.

The rearrangement uses TRBV4-2 and TRBJ2-1, with a weak D call TRBD2 (5 bases). Trimming took 1 base from V and 2 from J, leaving 9 bases between them. Germline values: CDR1 LGHNA, CDR2 YNFKEQ. The CDR3 has 15 residues. The CDR3 nucleotides are TGTGCCAGCAGCCAAGCAACGGGGACCTACAATGAGCAGTTCTTC. Translation: CASSQATGTYNEQFF.

The chain employs TRBV12-5 and TRBJ2-1; 9 nucleotides line up with TRBD1. J lost 4 bases, V lost 6 bases, and 10 bases had no gene match. Germline V lookup: CDR1 LGHNT, CDR2 FRNRAP. This CDR3 contains 16 residues. CDR3 coding DNA: TGTGCTAGTGGCCCCGGCCGGGACAGGGTTTACAATGAGCAGTTCTTC. It encodes CASGPGRDRVYNEQFF.

The V call is TRBV29-1, the J call TRBJ1-1; D might be TRBD1 (5 bases). Germline loops: CDR1 SQVTM, CDR2 ANQGSEA. V lost 4 bases to trimming and J lost 0 bases, with 15 bases between them. The CDR3 spans 15 residues. The CDR3 region is CSVGSGWGMNTEAFF. The CDR3 DNA follows: TGCAGCGTTGGGTCAGGGTGGGGTATGAACACTGAAGCTTTCTTT.

The chain couples TRBV19 to TRBJ1-5; 9 bases agree with TRBD1. CDR1 and CDR2 from the germline V gene are LNHDA and SQIVND (reference sequence). The CDR3 spans 14 residues. V dropped 6 bases and J dropped 7; count of bases not matched to a gene: 7. The DNA of the CDR3 is TGTGCCAGTAGCATACCGGGACAGGGCCAGCCCCAGCATTTT. This gives the protein CASSIPGQGQPQHF. Drawing the rest from reference TRBV19 and TRBJ1-5, the complete variable domain is DGGITQSPKYLFRKEGQNVTLSCEQNLNHDAMYWYRQDPGQGLRLIYYSQIVNDFQKGDIAEGYSVSREKKESFPLTVTSAQKNPTAFYLCASSIPGQGQPQHFGDGTRLSIL.

The V and J genes are TRBV5-6 and TRBJ2-1; 10 bases map to TRBD1. The CDR3 spans 15 residues. Germline-derived CDR1 and CDR2 are SGHDT and YYEEEE. V lost 0 bases to trimming and J lost 6 bases; unmatched junction nucleotides: 3. CDR3 DNA: TGTGCCAGCAGCTTGGGACAGGGGGCGTTCAATGAGCAGTTCTTC. Protein product: CASSLGQGAFNEQFF.

The chain combines TRBV19 with TRBJ1-1; TRBD1 matches 8 bases. V lost 5 bases to trimming and J lost 2 bases; unmatched junction nucleotides: 7. This CDR3 spans 15 amino acids. Germline CDR1 and CDR2: LNHDA and SQIVND (reference sequence). This chain's CDR3 is CASSDGQGGNTEAFF. Written as DNA, the CDR3 is TGTGCCAGTAGTGACGGACAGGGCGGCAACACTGAAGCTTTCTTT.

This chain connects TRBV4-1 to TRBJ2-7, with 7 bases fitting TRBD1. In germline, CDR1 is MGHRA, CDR2 YSYEKL. The J segment lost 0 bases and the V segment lost 0 bases, leaving 5 bases of the junction unmatched. The CDR3 sequence is 16 residues long. CDR3 coding DNA: TGCGCCAGCAGCCAAGAGTGGACAGGACTCTCCTACGAGCAGTACTTC. Amino acid sequence: CASSQEWTGLSYEQYF.

The rearrangement joins TRBV9 to TRBJ2-2; D not certain. In germline, CDR1 is SGDLS, CDR2 YYNGEE. The V and J ends lost 3 bases and 1 base respectively, with 10 bases between them. CDR3 length: 15 residues. CDR3 nucleotides: TGTGCCAGCAGCGCTAGACACTGGAACACCGGGGAGCTGTTTTTT. It encodes CASSARHWNTGELFF.

This clone appeared a single time. This chain connects TRBV2 to TRBJ2-1, with D hard to call. Germline V gives CDR1 SNHLY, CDR2 FYNNEI. With 9 bases removed from V and 2 bases from J, the gap between germline ends came to 14 bases. The CDR3 runs to 14 residues. CDR3 nucleotide sequence: TGTGCCAGGCTCTCGGGCCCTCCCTACAATGAGCAGTTCTTC. Encoded protein: CARLSGPPYNEQFF.

V is TRBV7-2 and J is TRBJ1-2, with 7 bases aligning to TRBD1. The CDR3 sequence is 15 residues long. Germline V gene sequence: CDR1 SGHTA, CDR2 FQGNSA. The V segment lost 1 base and the J segment 3 bases; nucleotides outside the gene matches: 5. The chain's CDR3 is CASSLGGGAHYGYTF. CDR3 in DNA: TGTGCCAGCAGCTTAGGAGGGGGCGCTCACTATGGCTACACCTTC.

The chain is built from TRBV11-2 and TRBJ2-7; D unresolved. V was pared by 1 base and J by 1 base, with 11 bases between. Germline assignment: CDR1 SGHAT and CDR2 FQNNGV. This CDR3 region has 15 residues. The DNA of the CDR3 is TGTGCCAGCAGCTTAGTGGGTCGGTCTTCCTACGAGCAGTACTTC. Its protein is CASSLVGRSSYEQYF.

The chain has TRBV10-3 and TRBJ1-4; perhaps TRBD1 as D (6 bases). The germline CDR1 and CDR2 sequences are ENHRY and SYGVKD. This CDR3 spans 13 amino acids. V lost 4 bases to trimming and J lost 7 bases, with 10 bases between them. CDR3 DNA sequence: TGTGCCATCAGTGGACAGGAGAGTGAAAAACTGTTTTTT. This encodes CAISGQESEKLFF.

The count of this clone is one. The gene calls are TRBV19 and TRBJ2-4; the match to TRBD1 covers 7 bases. Germline CDR1 and CDR2: LNHDA and SQIVND (reference sequence). There are 18 residues in the CDR3. V dropped 2 bases and J dropped 0; count of bases not matched to a gene: 10. CDR3 sequence (DNA): TGTGCCAGTAGTATACGGGCGACAGGGAGCATAGCCAAAAACATTCAGTACTTC. Translating gives CASSIRATGSIAKNIQYF.

V is TRBV30 and J is TRBJ2-2; TRBD1 aligns across 8 bases. CDR3 size: 14 residues. CDR1 and CDR2 from the germline V gene are GTSNPN and SVGIG (reference sequence). Unmatched junction bases numbered 5, after V lost 5 bases and J lost 3 bases. The CDR3 DNA reads as TGTGCCTGGCGAGGACAGGGATACACCGGGGAGCTGTTTTTT. Amino acids: CAWRGQGYTGELFF. The entire variable domain, with the rest obtained from reference TRBV30 and TRBJ2-2, is as follows: SQTIHQWPATLVQPVGSPLSLECTVEGTSNPNLYWYRQAAGRGLQLLFYSVGIGQISSEVPQNLSASRPQDRQFILSSKKLLLSDSGFYLCAWRGQGYTGELFFGEGSRLTVL.

The chain employs TRBV11-3 and TRBJ2-5; possible D gene TRBD2, 6 bases. The CDR3 has 15 residues. Between the trimmed V and J ends, which lost 0 bases and 7 bases, there was a span of 15 bases. CDR1 and CDR2 (germline): SGHNT, YENEEA. The CDR3 spells CASSLDGEPGGTQYF. The DNA for the CDR3 is TGTGCCAGCAGCTTAGATGGAGAGCCCGGGGGGACCCAGTACTTC.

In this sample, this clone turned up a few times. This chain connects TRBV6-6 to TRBJ2-1, with D perhaps matching TRBD1 or TRBD2 (5 bases each). In germline, CDR1 is MNHNY, CDR2 SVGAGI (reference sequence). Trimming shortened V by 8 bases and J by 6 bases, and 17 bases separated the two germline ends. This CDR3 is built from 14 residues. The CDR3 spells CASLETGARNEQFF. CDR3 DNA sequence: TGTGCCAGCCTCGAAACCGGGGCACGCAATGAGCAGTTCTTC.

V and J are TRBV30 and TRBJ2-3, with D perhaps TRBD2 (7 bases). The V gene's germline CDR1 is GTSNPN and CDR2 SVGIG (reference sequence). The CDR3 runs 13 residues. V was pared by 8 bases and J by 1 base, with 13 bases between. This CDR3 is CAPGRGGTDTQYF. The CDR3 nucleotides read TGTGCCCCGGGGAGGGGGGGCACAGATACGCAGTATTTT. Supplemented by reference TRBV30 and TRBJ2-3, the full variable domain reads SQTIHQWPATLVQPVGSPLSLECTVEGTSNPNLYWYRQAAGRGLQLLFYSVGIGQISSEVPQNLSASRPQDRQFILSSKKLLLSDSGFYLCAPGRGGTDTQYFGPGTRLTVL.